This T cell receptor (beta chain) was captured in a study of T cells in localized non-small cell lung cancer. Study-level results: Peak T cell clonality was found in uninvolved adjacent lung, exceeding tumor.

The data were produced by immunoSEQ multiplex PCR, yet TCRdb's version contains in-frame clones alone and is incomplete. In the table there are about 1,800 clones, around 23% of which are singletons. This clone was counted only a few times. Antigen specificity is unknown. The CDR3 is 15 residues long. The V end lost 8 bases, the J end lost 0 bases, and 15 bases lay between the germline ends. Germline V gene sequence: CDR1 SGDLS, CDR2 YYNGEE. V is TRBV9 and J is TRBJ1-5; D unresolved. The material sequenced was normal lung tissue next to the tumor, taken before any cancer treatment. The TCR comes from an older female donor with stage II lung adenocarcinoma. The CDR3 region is CAREKTHHSNQPQHF. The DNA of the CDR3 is TGTGCCAGGGAAAAGACACACCATAGCAATCAGCCCCAGCATTTT.